The following is a T cell receptor beta chain sequence with its context. What it binds is unknown. The method was immunoSEQ multiplex PCR; TCRdb's version includes in-frame clones alone and lacks a portion of them. The sample yields more than 90,000 clones, over 80% seen once. The data originate from a study of CD4+ T cells in melanoma. The study's findings and limits: Neoantigen-specific CD4+ T cells in melanoma reportedly had diverse differentiation states. A reported correlation linked neoantigen-specific CD4+ T cells to CD8+, macrophage and B cell function.

The CDR3 is made up of 13 amino acids. V was shortened by 6 bases and J by 4 bases, with 10 bases between the two germline ends. Germline CDR1 reads SGHTA; CDR2 reads FQGNSA. The sequenced material came from peripheral blood. The TCR originated in a human donor with melanoma. V gene TRBV7-2 combines with J gene TRBJ1-3; D call uncertain. CDR3 in amino acids: CASSTDAGNTIYF. The CDR3, as DNA: TGTGCCAGCAGTACCGACGCCGGAAACACCATATATTTT.